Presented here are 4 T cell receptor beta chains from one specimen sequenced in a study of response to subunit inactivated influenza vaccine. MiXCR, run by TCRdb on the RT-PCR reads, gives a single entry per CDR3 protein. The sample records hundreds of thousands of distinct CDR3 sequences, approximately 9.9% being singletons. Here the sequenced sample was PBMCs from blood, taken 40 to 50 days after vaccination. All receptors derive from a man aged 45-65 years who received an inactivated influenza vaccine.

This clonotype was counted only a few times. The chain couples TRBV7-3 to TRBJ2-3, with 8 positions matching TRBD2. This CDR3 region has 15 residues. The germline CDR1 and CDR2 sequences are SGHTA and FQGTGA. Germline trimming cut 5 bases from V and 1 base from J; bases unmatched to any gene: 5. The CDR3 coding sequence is TGTGCCAGCAGCCCCAGCGGGAGCCGCACAGATACGCAGTATTTT. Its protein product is CASSPSGSRTDTQYF.

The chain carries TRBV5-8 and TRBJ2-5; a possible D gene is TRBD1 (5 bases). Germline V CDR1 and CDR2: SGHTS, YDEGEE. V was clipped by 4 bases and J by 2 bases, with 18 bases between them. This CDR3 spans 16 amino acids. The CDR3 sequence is CASSPGGAARQETQYF. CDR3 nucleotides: TGTGCCAGCAGCCCAGGTGGGGCAGCCCGACAAGAGACCCAGTACTTC.

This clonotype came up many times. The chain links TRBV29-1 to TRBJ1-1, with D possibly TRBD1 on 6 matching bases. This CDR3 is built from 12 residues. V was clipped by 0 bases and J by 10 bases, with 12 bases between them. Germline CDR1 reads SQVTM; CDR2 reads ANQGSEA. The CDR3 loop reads CSVEDQGQRAFF. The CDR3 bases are TGCAGCGTTGAAGATCAGGGGCAACGAGCTTTCTTT.

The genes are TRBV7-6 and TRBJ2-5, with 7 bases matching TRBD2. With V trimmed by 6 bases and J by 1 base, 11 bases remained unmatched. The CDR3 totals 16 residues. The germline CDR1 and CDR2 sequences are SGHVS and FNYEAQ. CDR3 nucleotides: TGTGCCAGCAGGGGGGGGGACCCGCGGGGCCAAGAGACCCAGTACTTC. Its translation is CASRGGDPRGQETQYF.